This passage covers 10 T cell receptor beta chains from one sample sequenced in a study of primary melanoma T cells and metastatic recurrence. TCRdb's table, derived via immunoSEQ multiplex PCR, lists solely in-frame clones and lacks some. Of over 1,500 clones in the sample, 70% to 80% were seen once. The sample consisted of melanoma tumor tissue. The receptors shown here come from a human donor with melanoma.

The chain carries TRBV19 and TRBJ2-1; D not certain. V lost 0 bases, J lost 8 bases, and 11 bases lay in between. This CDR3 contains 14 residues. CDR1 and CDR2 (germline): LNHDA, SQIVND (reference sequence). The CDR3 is CASSIDPASHEQFF. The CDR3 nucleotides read TGTGCCAGTAGTATAGATCCCGCTAGTCATGAGCAGTTCTTC.

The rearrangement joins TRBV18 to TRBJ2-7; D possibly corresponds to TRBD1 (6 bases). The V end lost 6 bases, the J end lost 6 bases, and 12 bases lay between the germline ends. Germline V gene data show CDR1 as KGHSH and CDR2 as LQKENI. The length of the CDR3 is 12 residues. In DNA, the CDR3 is TGTGCCAGCTCTCCTACAGGGTTCGAGCAGTACTTC. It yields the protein CASSPTGFEQYF. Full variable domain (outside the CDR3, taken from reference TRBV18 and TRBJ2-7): NAGVMQNPRHLVRRRGQEARLRCSPMKGHSHVYWYRQLPEEGLKFMVYLQKENIIDESGMPKERFSAEFPKEGPSILRIQQVVRGDSAAYFCASSPTGFEQYFGPGTRLTVT.

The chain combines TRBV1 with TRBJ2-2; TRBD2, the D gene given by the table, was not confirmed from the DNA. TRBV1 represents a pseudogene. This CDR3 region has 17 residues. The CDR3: CTSSQDPGLAVTGELFF. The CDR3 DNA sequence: TGCACCAGCAGCCAAGACCCGGGACTAGCTGTAACCGGGGAGCTGTTTTTT.

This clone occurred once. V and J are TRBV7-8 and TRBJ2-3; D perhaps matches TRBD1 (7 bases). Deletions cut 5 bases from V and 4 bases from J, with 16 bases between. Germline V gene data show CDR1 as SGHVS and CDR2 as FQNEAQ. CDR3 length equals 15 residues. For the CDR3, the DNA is TGTGCCAGCAGCCGGTTAGGCGGGACAGCAGATACGCAGTATTTT. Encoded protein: CASSRLGGTADTQYF. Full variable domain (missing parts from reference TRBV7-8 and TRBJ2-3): GAGVSQSPRYKVAKRGQDVALRCDPISGHVSLFWYQQALGQGPEFLTYFQNEAQLDKSGLPSDRFFAERPEGSVSTLKIQRTQQEDSAVYLCASSRLGGTADTQYFGPGTRLTVL.

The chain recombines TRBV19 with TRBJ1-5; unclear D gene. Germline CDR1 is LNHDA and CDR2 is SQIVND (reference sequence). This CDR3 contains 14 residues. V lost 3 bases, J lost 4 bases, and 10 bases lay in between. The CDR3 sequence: CASSIGSRNQPQHF. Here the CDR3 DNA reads TGTGCCAGTAGTATTGGGTCACGAAATCAGCCCCAGCATTTT.

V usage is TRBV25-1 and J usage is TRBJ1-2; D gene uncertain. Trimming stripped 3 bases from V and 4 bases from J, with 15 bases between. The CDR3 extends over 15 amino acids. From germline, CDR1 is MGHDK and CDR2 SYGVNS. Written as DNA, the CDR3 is TGTGCCAGCAGTGATCCCTTTTTTGGCAGCTATGGCTACACCTTC. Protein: CASSDPFFGSYGYTF.

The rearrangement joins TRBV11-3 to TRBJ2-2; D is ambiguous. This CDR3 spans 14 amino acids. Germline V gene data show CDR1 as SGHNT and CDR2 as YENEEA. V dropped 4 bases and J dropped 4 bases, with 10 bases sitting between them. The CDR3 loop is CASSSYSGTGELFF. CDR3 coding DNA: TGTGCCAGCAGCTCGTATTCTGGCACCGGGGAGCTGTTTTTT. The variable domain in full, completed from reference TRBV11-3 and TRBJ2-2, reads EAGVVQSPRYKIIEKKQPVAFWCNPISGHNTLYWYLQNLGQGPELLIRYENEEAVDDSQLPKDRFSAERLKGVDSTLKIQPAELGDSAVYLCASSSYSGTGELFFGEGSRLTVL.

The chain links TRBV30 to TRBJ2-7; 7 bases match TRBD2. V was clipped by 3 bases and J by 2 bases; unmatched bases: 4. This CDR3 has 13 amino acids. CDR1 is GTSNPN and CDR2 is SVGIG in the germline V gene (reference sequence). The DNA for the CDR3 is TGTGCCTGGAGCCGGGGGGAGGCCTACGAGCAGTACTTC. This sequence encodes CAWSRGEAYEQYF.

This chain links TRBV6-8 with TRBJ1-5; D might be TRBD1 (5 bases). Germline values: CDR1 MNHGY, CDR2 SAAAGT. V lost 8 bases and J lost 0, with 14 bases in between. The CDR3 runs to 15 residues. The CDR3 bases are TGTGCCAGCGGGTGGACATCCGATAGCAATCAGCCCCAGCATTTT. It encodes CASGWTSDSNQPQHF.

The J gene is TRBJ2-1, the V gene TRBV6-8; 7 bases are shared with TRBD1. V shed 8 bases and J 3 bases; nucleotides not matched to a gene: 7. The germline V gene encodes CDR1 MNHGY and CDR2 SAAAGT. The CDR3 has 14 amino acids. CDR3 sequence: CASQTGPDYNEQFF. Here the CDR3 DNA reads TGTGCCAGCCAGACAGGGCCCGACTACAATGAGCAGTTCTTC.